This T cell receptor beta chain appears in the sequencing data of a study of PD-1 blockade in mismatch repair-deficient tumors. Data came from immunoSEQ multiplex PCR; TCRdb stores just in-frame clones and leaves some out. The sample holds around 33,000 clones, about 85% seen once. This TCR derives from an adult with mismatch repair-deficient cancer. The specimen was PBMCs, collected approximately 6 weeks after starting pembrolizumab.

CDR3 nucleotide sequence: TGTGCCAGCAGCCATACCTCGGGATACGAGCAGTACTTC. Its protein is CASSHTSGYEQYF. V is TRBV7-2 and J is TRBJ2-7, with D perhaps matching TRBD2 (5 bases). V shed 5 bases and J shed 4 bases, with 12 bases lying between them. The CDR3 spans 13 residues. Germline values: CDR1 SGHTA, CDR2 FQGNSA.